This T cell receptor (beta chain) was captured by sequencing in a study of blood T cell repertoires in COVID-19 (TCRdb year 2020). Context from the whole study: The collaborator samples originated in the United States, Italy and Spain and spanned the acute and convalescent phases of COVID-19. A de-identified subject ID, COVID-19 status, age in years and sex were almost always included in the sample metadata. A freely available public database, intended as a resource for researchers studying the immune response to SARS-CoV-2, is where the repertoires were released. Samples were obtained from the ongoing ImmuneRACE study (first 160 participants) and from 950 to 1,500 subjects provided by 6 global collaborators. Subjects who had been exposed to COVID-19, were actively infected with it, or had recovered from it provided the deeply sampled blood TCRbeta repertoires that made up the dataset. The material from the prospective study consisted of cDNA or gDNA derived from T cells, B-cell-depleted T cells, or PBMCs. HLA class I and class II types, where available, came from metadata supplied by the sample provider rather than from assay-based typing. Results and caveats for the whole study, not just this receptor: Clinical and demographic metadata were provided uncurated, with the amount varying by source and participant.

This clone was recorded a few times. Its antigen is not yet known. No much larger clonotype is one base removed from it; base qualities were not supplied. CDR1 SGHRS and CDR2 YFSETQ were looked up in the germline V gene. Reading from cysteine to phenylalanine, the CDR3 counts 18 amino acids. Only the CDR3 region is kept as DNA, spanning 54 bases read in frame from base 1. V is pruned by 4 bases and J by 4 bases, leaving 16 bases of the junction without a gene match. The immunoSEQ Assay, a bias-controlled multiplex PCR, was used to amplify TCRbeta CDR3 regions from genomic DNA. The paper's data handling went like this. Within the assay, amplification of reference gene primers was used to estimate how many nucleated cells each sample contained. To quantify the absolute abundance of each unique TCRbeta CDR3 rearrangement, sequence reads were collapsed and filtered. For each sample, productive Simpson clonality was calculated as the square root of Simpson's diversity index over productive rearrangements. Imported from immuneACCESS, the table was reduced by TCRdb to in-frame sequences with V and J called. These copies leave out some clones; in studies compared against another copy, an unresolved V gene accounts for under half, and the cause of the remainder is not known. D and trimming come from the DNA, and the V and J calls and clone size come from that table. The sample table holds 60,000 to 75,000 clones, of which about 80% were seen once. The top ten constitute about 50% of the sample.

Collaborating institutions collected whole blood in K2EDTA tubes following their own protocols. Collaborator samples were shipped for TCRbeta analysis as frozen whole blood, isolated PBMCs, or DNA extracted from either sample type. The chain employs TRBV5-1 and TRBJ2-3, with 9 junctional bases fitting TRBD2. Sequencing was done on a sample of peripheral blood. The TCR sequence derives from an elderly woman with acute or convalescent COVID-19. CDR3 region: CASSHSLGAGGHADTQYF. The bases read TGCGCCAGCAGCCATTCCCTAGGTGCGGGAGGGCACGCAGATACGCAGTATTTT.